One and the same sample provided the 7 T cell receptor beta chains below, sequenced in a study of regulatory T cells in long-lasting Graves disease. Time point meaning: newly diagnosed GD, antithyroid drugs for less than 3 months. From RNA extracted from PBMCs, the TCR library was made. Construction of the TCR beta libraries employed iRepertoire HTBI primers in conjunction with Arm-PCR of CDR3 regions. TCRdb itself ran the multiplex PCR reads through MiXCR, one entry per CDR3 protein. This sample has around 240,000 distinct CDR3 sequences, with approximately 20% found just once. The same sample was also used in a study of T cells in Graves' hyperthyroidism and ophthalmopathy.

This specimen consisted of peripheral blood mononuclear cells (PBMCs), obtained at new diagnosis, from a patient treated with antithyroid drugs. Receptors originate from a woman younger than 45 with Graves disease.

The rearrangement joins TRBV18 to TRBJ2-1; 9 nucleotides match TRBD1. CDR3 length equals 16 residues. The junction had 11 bases not matched to a gene; V was cut back by 8 bases and J by 3 bases. Germline V gene data show CDR1 as KGHSH and CDR2 as LQKENI. DNA for the CDR3: TGTGCCAGCCGGGATAAACAGGGGGCGAGCTACAATGAGCAGTTCTTC. Protein sequence: CASRDKQGASYNEQFF.

There are many counts of this clonotype. The chain links TRBV20-1 to TRBJ1-1; D is uncertain. The CDR3 runs to 14 residues. Germline V gene data show CDR1 as DFQATT and CDR2 as SNEGSKA (reference sequence). V gave up 3 bases and J gave up 0 bases, with 11 bases separating them. CDR3 residues: CSARSAVLNTEAFF. As DNA, the CDR3 is TGCAGTGCTAGGTCTGCAGTCCTGAACACTGAAGCTTTCTTT.

In regard to this clonotype: It may be a read error: a sequence one base away is much more abundant. J is TRBJ2-3 and V is TRBV29-1; D is uncertain. Trimming removed 4 bases at V and 4 bases at J, with 9 bases between. The CDR3 runs to 12 residues. From germline, CDR1 is SQVTM and CDR2 ANQGSEA. The CDR3 DNA is TGCAGCGTTGGTCCAGAGCCAGATACGCAGTATTTT. Translation gives CSVGPEPDTQYF.

This clonotype was counted ten times or more. The rearrangement uses TRBV19 and TRBJ1-1; D ambiguous. The CDR3 extends over 14 amino acids. Germline lookup yields CDR1 LNHDA and CDR2 SQIVND (reference sequence). V lost 7 bases, J lost 1 base, and 13 bases lay in between. The CDR3 nucleotides read TGTGCCAGTAACCCGGGATGGGGGAACACTGAAGCTTTCTTT. It specifies CASNPGWGNTEAFF.

Many counts were recorded for this clonotype. The genes are TRBV7-9 and TRBJ2-3; unclear D gene. This CDR3 is 12 amino acids long. Per germline, CDR1 SEHNR and CDR2 FQNEAQ (reference sequence). Trimming took 4 bases from V and 1 from J, leaving 3 bases between them. CDR3 region: CASSSRTDTQYF. As DNA, the CDR3 is TGTGCCAGCAGCTCTCGCACAGATACGCAGTATTTT.

This clonotype came up many times. The rearrangement uses TRBV5-1 and TRBJ1-1; 10 bases match TRBD1. CDR1 SGHRS and CDR2 YFSETQ come from the germline V gene. The CDR3 spans 15 residues. With V trimmed by 3 bases and J by 4 bases, 6 bases remained unmatched. Here the CDR3 DNA reads TGCGCCAGCAGCTGGGACAGGGGACCGGGCACTGAAGCTTTCTTT. Residues: CASSWDRGPGTEAFF.

In this sample, this clonotype turned up many times. This chain links TRBV6-2 or TRBV6-3 with TRBJ1-1; weak D call: TRBD1 (5 bases). The ends were cut back, 5 bases at V and 4 bases at J, with 17 bases in the middle. The germline gives CDR1 MNHEY, CDR2 SVGEGT. This CDR3 is 15 amino acids long. The CDR3 nucleotides read TGTGCCAGCAGTGGGGCGGAGGGGCTGGGCACTGAAGCTTTCTTT. Translated, it gives CASSGAEGLGTEAFF.